This is a list of T cell receptor beta chains from one sample in a study of graft-versus-host responses after intestinal transplantation. TCRdb's table, derived via immunoSEQ multiplex PCR, lists solely in-frame clones and lacks some. This sample yields 15,000 to 20,000 clones, of which approximately 83% are seen a single time; about 4% belongs to the top ten. The specimen was ileum tissue, collected about 600 days after intestinal transplantation. The origin of the receptors is a human patient who received an intestinal transplant, so some T cells may come from the graft donor. The CDR3 runs from the conserved cysteine through the conserved F or W. Each record gives: V gene, J gene, clone size, D gene, CDR3 DNA, CDR3 protein. The D gene is left open where the match is weak. Clone size appears in some rows only: once, few, many, or a class for an expanded clone.

>TRBV25-1|TRBJ1-2|NA|NA
TGTGCCAGCAGTGAGTCCCCTTCGGCGGAAGATGGCTACACCTTC
CASSESPSAEDGYTF
>TRBV5-4|TRBJ2-7|NA|NA
TGTGCCAGCAGCTTGGGGTCCCCCGGGACGTCGACCTACGAGCAGTACTTC
CASSLGSPGTSTYEQYF
>TRBV6-1|TRBJ2-7|NA|TRBD1
TGTGCCAGCAGTTTGTCCGACAGGGTGCTCTACGAGCAGTACTTC
CASSLSDRVLYEQYF
>TRBV2|TRBJ2-5|NA|NA
TGTGCCAGCAGTGAAATTTCGGGGAGGCAAGAGACCCAGTACTTC
CASSEISGRQETQYF
>TRBV5-1|TRBJ2-1|few|NA
TGCGCCAGCAAAAGGCCAGACAACAATGAGCAGTTCTTC
CASKRPDNNEQFF
>TRBV6-1|TRBJ2-7|NA|NA
TGTGCCAGCAATACAGGACAGACCTACGAGCAGTACTTC
CASNTGQTYEQYF
>TRBV5-6|TRBJ1-4|NA|NA
TGTGCCAGCAGCTTGTTTCAGGGACGATCGAATGAAAAACTGTTTTTT
CASSLFQGRSNEKLFF
>TRBV5-6|TRBJ2-1|NA|NA
TGTGCCAGCAGCTTGGATCCAGGGGCCTACAATGAGCAGTTCTTC
CASSLDPGAYNEQFF
>TRBV10-3|TRBJ2-7|once|NA
TGTGCCATCAGTGGCGTGGCCGGGTGGGAGCAGTACTTC
CAISGVAGWEQYF
>TRBV5-1|TRBJ2-7|NA|TRBD2
TGCGCCAGCAGCTTGGGGACTAGCGACTACGAGCAGTACTTC
CASSLGTSDYEQYF
>TRBV5-1|TRBJ2-7|NA|NA
TGCGCCAGCAGCCCCAGTCAGGATCCAACCTACGAGCAGTACTTC
CASSPSQDPTYEQYF
>TRBV6-1|TRBJ1-3|NA|NA
TGTGCCAGCAGCACAGGGAGCTCTGGAAACACCATATATTTT
CASSTGSSGNTIYF
>TRBV11-2|TRBJ2-3|NA|TRBD2
TGTGCCAGCAGCTTAGGACTAGCGGGGACCACAGATACGCAGTATTTT
CASSLGLAGTTDTQYF
>TRBV10-3|TRBJ1-2|few|NA
TGTGCCATCAGTGATGGGAACAGGAAGGGAGCTAACTATGGCTACACCTTC
CAISDGNRKGANYGYTF
>TRBV6-5|TRBJ2-2|NA|TRBD2
TGTGCCAGCAGTTACCGGGGGGGGAGCACCGGGGAGCTGTTTTTT
CASSYRGGSTGELFF
>TRBV6-5|TRBJ1-2|NA|NA
TGTGCCAGCAGTTCCACCCGGCAGGGATATGGCTACACCTTC
CASSSTRQGYGYTF
>TRBV14|TRBJ2-4|NA|NA
TGTGCCAGCAGCCAGGGGGTAAAAAACATTCAGTACTTC
CASSQGVKNIQYF
>TRBV9|TRBJ2-1|NA|NA
TGTGCCAGCAGCGTAGAACCGGGGCAGCAGTTCTTC
CASSVEPGQQFF
>TRBV14|TRBJ2-2|NA|TRBD2
TGTGCCAGCAGCCTGCTAGCGGGGGGTTCCGGGGAGCTGTTTTTT
CASSLLAGGSGELFF
>TRBV30|TRBJ1-5|NA|NA
TGTGCCTGGAGCTCTATGGAATATAGCAATCAGCCCCAGCATTTT
CAWSSMEYSNQPQHF
>TRBV10-3|TRBJ1-6|NA|NA
TGTGCCATCTCTGTTGGGCGAGATAATTCACCCCTCCACTTT
CAISVGRDNSPLHF
>TRBV5-4|TRBJ2-3|NA|TRBD2
TGTGCCAGCAGCTTAGCCGGGACTAGCGGCACAGATACGCAGTATTTT
CASSLAGTSGTDTQYF
>TRBV9|TRBJ2-5|NA|TRBD1
TGTGCCAGCAGCCGGGACAGGGGATTAGGAGAGACCCAGTACTTC
CASSRDRGLGETQYF
>TRBV27|TRBJ1-1|NA|NA
TGTGCCAGCTCCCAAGGAGGGACTGAAGCTTTCTTT
CASSQGGTEAFF
>TRBV4-1|TRBJ2-1|once|NA
TGCGCCAGCAGCCAAGTGTCGACTCCCACCTACAATGAGCAGTTCTTC
CASSQVSTPTYNEQFF
>TRBV7-2|TRBJ1-5|NA|NA
TGTGCCAGCAGCTTAGATCCGGGAAATCAGCCCCAGCATTTT
CASSLDPGNQPQHF
>TRBV19|TRBJ2-5|few|NA
TGTGCCAGTAGTACCCTTAAGTTGGGTCAAGAGACCCAGTACTTC
CASSTLKLGQETQYF
>TRBV5-1|TRBJ1-1|NA|NA
TGCGCCAGCAGCTTCACACCGGGACAGAACACTGAAGCTTTCTTT
CASSFTPGQNTEAFF
>TRBV9|TRBJ2-1|NA|TRBD2
TGTGCCAGCAGCGTAGGCCCGGGGGGGCCCCACAATGAGCAGTTCTTC
CASSVGPGGPHNEQFF
>TRBV7-9|TRBJ1-5|NA|NA
TGTGCCAGCAGCTTATCGGGCCAACAGCCCCAGCATTTT
CASSLSGQQPQHF
>TRBV12-5|TRBJ2-3|NA|NA
TGTGCTAGTGCCCGACAGGAGTCCTCCCCCGGGGCGCAGTATTTT
CASARQESSPGAQYF
>TRBV9|TRBJ2-2|NA|NA
TGTGCCTCGAGGGGGACACGGGCGAACACCGGGGAGCTGTTTTTT
CASRGTRANTGELFF
>TRBV7-2|TRBJ1-5|NA|NA
TGTGCCAGCAGCGCGTATCTGGGGGCCAGTCAGCCCCAGCATTTT
CASSAYLGASQPQHF
>TRBV4-1|TRBJ2-1|NA|TRBD2
TGCGCCAGCAGCCAAGATTTTGGACTAGCGGGGAATGAGCAGTTCTTC
CASSQDFGLAGNEQFF
>TRBV4-1|TRBJ2-7|few|TRBD2
TGCGCCAGCAGCCAAGGACTAGCGGGGGGTACGTACGAGCAGTACTTC
CASSQGLAGGTYEQYF
>TRBV6-1|TRBJ2-5|NA|NA
TGTGCCAGCAGTGTCCTACAAGAGGCCCAGTACTTC
CASSVLQEAQYF
>TRBV14|TRBJ1-4|few|TRBD1
TGTGCCAGCAGCCTTGGGGACAGGGCGACTAATGAAAAACTGTTTTTT
CASSLGDRATNEKLFF
>TRBV27|TRBJ2-7|NA|TRBD1
TGTGCCAGCAGTCCACGATCAACCGGGACAGGGATCTACGAGCAGTACTTC
CASSPRSTGTGIYEQYF
>TRBV29-1|TRBJ2-5|NA|NA
TGCAGCGTTCGTTCGGTTGGTTCGGGAGAGCAGTACTTC
CSVRSVGSGEQYF
>TRBV28|TRBJ1-6|once|NA
TGTGCCAGCACCTTCACAGGTAGCTCCTATAATTCACCCCTCCACTTT
CASTFTGSSYNSPLHF
>TRBV7-2|TRBJ1-3|NA|NA
TGTGCCAGCAGCTTACCCCCCACCCGGAAGGGCTCTGGAAACACCATATATTTT
CASSLPPTRKGSGNTIYF
>TRBV16|TRBJ2-2|few|NA
TGTGCCAGCAGCCAAATAAGGAACACCGGGGAGCTGTTTTTT
CASSQIRNTGELFF
>TRBV10-1|TRBJ2-7|NA|TRBD1
TGCGCCAGCAGTGAGTCGAAGGGACAGGGGACGGGTACCTACGAGCAGTACTTC
CASSESKGQGTGTYEQYF
>TRBV29-1|TRBJ2-2|NA|NA
TGCAGCGTCATCAGGGCCACCGGGGAGCTGTTTTTT
CSVIRATGELFF
>TRBV5-1|TRBJ1-5|once|NA
TGCGCCAGCAGCATGGACGGAGACCAGCCCCAGCATTTT
CASSMDGDQPQHF
>TRBV13|TRBJ1-5|NA|NA
TGTGCCAGCAGCCGGGGCGGGGCCGTAAGCAATCAGCCCCAGCATTTT
CASSRGGAVSNQPQHF
>TRBV21-1|TRBJ2-7|NA|NA
TGTGCCAGCAGCAAAAAGATCACTAGCGGGGATTCCGAGCAGTACTTC
CASSKKITSGDSEQYF
>TRBV29-1|TRBJ2-7|few|TRBD1
TGCAGCGTTGAAGCTTGGGACAGCTACGAGCAGTACTTC
CSVEAWDSYEQYF
>TRBV5-1|TRBJ2-7|NA|NA
TGCGCCAGCAGCTGTGAGAGGGGGGCCGGACCAGATTACGAGCAGTACTTC
CASSCERGAGPDYEQYF
>TRBV4-2|TRBJ2-2|NA|NA
TGTGCCAGCAGCCAAGACCAGGGAGGCACCGGGGAGCTGTTTTTT
CASSQDQGGTGELFF
>TRBV2|TRBJ1-2|NA|NA
TGTGCCAGCAGTGAAGGTCACGTCTATGGCTACACCTTC
CASSEGHVYGYTF
>TRBV29-1|TRBJ2-7|NA|TRBD1
TGCAGCGGGTCACAGGGGGCCGAGCAGTACTTC
CSGSQGAEQYF
>TRBV27|TRBJ2-7|NA|TRBD1
TGTGCCATCGGGACAGGCCACTACGAGCAGTACTTC
CAIGTGHYEQYF
>TRBV27|TRBJ1-6|NA|NA
TGTGCCAGCAGGGGACGTTCCGTCAATTCACCCCTCCACTTT
CASRGRSVNSPLHF
>TRBV10-3|TRBJ2-2|NA|TRBD2
TGTGCCATCAAGGGAGTAGCGGGGGCCGGGAAGCTGTTTTTT
CAIKGVAGAGKLFF
>TRBV9|TRBJ1-2|NA|NA
TGTGCCAGCAGCGTAGCACGGTCGGGTCATTATGGCTACACCTTC
CASSVARSGHYGYTF
>TRBV19|TRBJ1-3|few|NA
TGTGCCAGAGCCTCCGAGGTTCAACAATGGTCAATTGGAAACACCATATATTTT
CARASEVQQWSIGNTIYF
>TRBV29-1|TRBJ2-7|few|NA
TGCAGCGTGGGAACAGTACTAGGGGTAGCCGAGCAGTACTTC
CSVGTVLGVAEQYF
>TRBV19|TRBJ1-2|once|NA
TGTGCCAGTAGTGCGTTCGGGGGTGAGAACTATGGCTACACCTTC
CASSAFGGENYGYTF